This entry concerns a single T cell receptor (beta chain). Germline lookup yields CDR1 MNHEY and CDR2 SMNVEV (reference sequence). Trimming took 6 bases from V and 4 from J, leaving 10 bases between them. The CDR3 contains 13 residues. This sample was included in a study of T cell responses to AZD1222 COVID-19 vaccine. Assay used: immunoSEQ multiplex PCR; TCRdb lists only in-frame clones, some missing. This table holds roughly 160,000 clones, roughly nine tenths found once. Pooled in the analysis were second doses at about 4 or about 12 weeks. The V and J genes are TRBV27 and TRBJ2-1; D gene uncertain. The sequence was obtained from an adult who received the AZD1222 COVID-19 vaccine. The sample consisted of peripheral blood, taken 28 days after the second AZD1222 dose. CDR3 region: CASRPPAYNEQFF. The CDR3 DNA reads TGTGCCAGCAGACCCCCCGCTTACAATGAGCAGTTCTTC.